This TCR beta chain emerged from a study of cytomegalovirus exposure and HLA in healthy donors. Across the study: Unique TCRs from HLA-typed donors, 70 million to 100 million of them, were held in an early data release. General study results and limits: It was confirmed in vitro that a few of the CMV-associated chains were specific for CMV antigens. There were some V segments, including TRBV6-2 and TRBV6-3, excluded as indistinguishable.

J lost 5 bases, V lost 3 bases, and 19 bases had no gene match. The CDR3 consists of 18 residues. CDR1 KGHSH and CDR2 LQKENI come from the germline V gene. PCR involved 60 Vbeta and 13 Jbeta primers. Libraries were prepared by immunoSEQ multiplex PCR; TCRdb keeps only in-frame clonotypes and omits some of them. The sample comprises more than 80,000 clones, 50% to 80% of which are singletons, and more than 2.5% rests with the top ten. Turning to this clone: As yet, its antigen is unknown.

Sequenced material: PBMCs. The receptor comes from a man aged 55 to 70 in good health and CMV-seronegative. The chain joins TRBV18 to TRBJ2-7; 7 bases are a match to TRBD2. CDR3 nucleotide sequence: TGTGCCAGCTCACCTAACCTCTTTATGGGAGGGCCGCCAGACGAGCAGTACTTC. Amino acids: CASSPNLFMGGPPDEQYF.